This paragraph reports one T cell receptor beta chain. This clone's antigen is unknown. No clone much larger than this one lies a single base away; base qualities are absent. Collaborating institutions collected whole blood in K2EDTA tubes following their own protocols. For TCRbeta analysis, collaborators shipped samples in one of three forms: frozen whole blood, isolated PBMCs, or DNA extracted from either of those sample types. TCRbeta CDR3 regions were amplified from genomic DNA using the immunoSEQ Assay, a bias-controlled multiplex PCR. As for the authors' bioinformatics: Within the assay, amplification of reference gene primers was used to estimate how many nucleated cells each sample contained. To quantify the absolute abundance of each unique TCRbeta CDR3 rearrangement, sequence reads were collapsed and filtered. For each sample, productive Simpson clonality was calculated as the square root of Simpson's diversity index over productive rearrangements. In its TCRdb copy, this immuneACCESS table keeps in-frame sequences only and misses some clones. Where compared with another copy, unresolved V genes explain less than half of these, and the others have no known cause. That table supplies the V and J calls and clone size; D and trimming were determined from the DNA. Recorded for this sample are 70,000 to 85,000 clones; approximately 78% of them occurred a single time. Of the sample, 20% to 25% is held by the ten largest clones.

These data belong to a study of blood T cell repertoires in COVID-19 (dated by TCRdb to 2018 to 2021). Regarding the complete study: Samples from collaborators originated in the United States, Italy and Spain and spanned both the acute and convalescent phases of COVID-19. The prospective study material was composed of cDNA or gDNA derived from T cells, B-cell-depleted T cells, or PBMCs. Deeply sampled blood TCRbeta repertoires from subjects exposed to, actively infected with, or recovered from COVID-19 were included in the dataset. The repertoires were made available in a free public database intended to serve as a resource for research on the immune response to SARS-CoV-2. The samples were drawn from the first 160 participants of the ongoing ImmuneRACE study and from over a thousand subjects provided by 6 global collaborators. The sample metadata nearly always contained a de-identified subject ID, COVID-19 status, age in years and sex. HLA class I and class II types, where available, came from metadata supplied by the sample provider rather than from assay-based typing.

General findings and caveats noted by the study authors: The amount of clinical and demographic metadata varied by source and participant and was provided uncurated.

V is shortened by 4 bases, J by 4 bases, and the region joining them spans 16 bases. For CDR1 and CDR2, the germline V gene lists SGHDN and FVKESK. The CDR3 measures 16 amino acids from cysteine to phenylalanine. Only CDR3 DNA is held: 48 bases, read in frame from base 1. The clonotype was recovered from a human donor in a cohort sampled during active COVID-19. The receptor chain draws on TRBV14 and TRBJ2-2; a tentative D match to TRBD1 spans 7 bases. The sequenced sample was peripheral blood. The DNA is as follows: TGTGCCAGCAGCCTGGGGGGACAGACCTTCACCGGGGAGCTGTTTTTT. Its translation reads: CASSLGGQTFTGELFF.